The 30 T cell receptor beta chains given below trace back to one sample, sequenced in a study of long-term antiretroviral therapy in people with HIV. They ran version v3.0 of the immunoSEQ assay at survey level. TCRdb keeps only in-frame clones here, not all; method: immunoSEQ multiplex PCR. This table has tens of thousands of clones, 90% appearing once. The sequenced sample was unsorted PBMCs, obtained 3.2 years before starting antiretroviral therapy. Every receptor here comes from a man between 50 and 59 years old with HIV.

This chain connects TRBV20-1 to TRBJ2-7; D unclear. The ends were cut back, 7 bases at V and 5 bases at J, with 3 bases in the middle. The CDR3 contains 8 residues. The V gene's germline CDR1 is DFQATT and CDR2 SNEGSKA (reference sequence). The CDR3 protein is CSVDEQYF. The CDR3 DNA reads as TGCAGTGTGGACGAGCAGTACTTC.

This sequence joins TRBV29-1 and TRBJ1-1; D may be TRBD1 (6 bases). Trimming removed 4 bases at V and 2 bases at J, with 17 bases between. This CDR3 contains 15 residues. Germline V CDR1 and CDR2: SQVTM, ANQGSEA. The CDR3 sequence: CSVARGAGFNTEAFF. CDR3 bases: TGCAGCGTTGCGAGGGGGGCAGGATTTAACACTGAAGCTTTCTTT. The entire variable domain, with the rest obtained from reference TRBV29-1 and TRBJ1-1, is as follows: SAVISQKPSRDICQRGTSLTIQCQVDSQVTMMFWYRQQPGQSLTLIATANQGSEATYESGFVIDKFPISRPNLTFSTLTVSNMSPEDSSIYLCSVARGAGFNTEAFFGQGTRLTVV.

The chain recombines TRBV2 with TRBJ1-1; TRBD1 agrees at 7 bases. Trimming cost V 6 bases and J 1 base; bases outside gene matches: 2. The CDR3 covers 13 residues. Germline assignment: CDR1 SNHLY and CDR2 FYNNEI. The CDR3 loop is CASSRGENTEAFF. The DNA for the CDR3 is TGTGCCAGCAGCAGGGGGGAGAACACTGAAGCTTTCTTT.

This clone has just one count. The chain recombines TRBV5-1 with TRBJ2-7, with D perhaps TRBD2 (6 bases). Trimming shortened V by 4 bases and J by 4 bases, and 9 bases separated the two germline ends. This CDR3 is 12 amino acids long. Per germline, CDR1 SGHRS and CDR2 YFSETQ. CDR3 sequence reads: CASSGGEYEQYF. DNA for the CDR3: TGCGCCAGCAGCGGAGGGGAGTACGAGCAGTACTTC. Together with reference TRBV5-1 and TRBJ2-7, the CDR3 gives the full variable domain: KAGVTQTPRYLIKTRGQQVTLSCSPISGHRSVSWYQQTPGQGLQFLFEYFSETQRNKGNFPGRFSGRQFSNSRSEMNVSTLELGDSALYLCASSGGEYEQYFGPGTRLTVT.

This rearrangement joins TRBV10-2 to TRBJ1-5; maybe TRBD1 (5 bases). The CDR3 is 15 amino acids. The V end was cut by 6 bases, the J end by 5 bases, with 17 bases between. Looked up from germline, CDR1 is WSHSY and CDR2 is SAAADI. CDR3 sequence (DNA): TGCGCCAGCAGCCGGTCCGGGGGAGGGGATCAGCCCCAGCATTTT. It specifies CASSRSGGGDQPQHF.

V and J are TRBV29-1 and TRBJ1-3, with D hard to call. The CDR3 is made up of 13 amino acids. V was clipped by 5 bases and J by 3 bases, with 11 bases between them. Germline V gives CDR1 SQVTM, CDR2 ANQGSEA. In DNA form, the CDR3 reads TGCAGCGTTATGGGCAGTCTTGGAAACACCATATATTTT. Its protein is CSVMGSLGNTIYF. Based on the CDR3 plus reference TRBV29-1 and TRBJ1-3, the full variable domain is SAVISQKPSRDICQRGTSLTIQCQVDSQVTMMFWYRQQPGQSLTLIATANQGSEATYESGFVIDKFPISRPNLTFSTLTVSNMSPEDSSIYLCSVMGSLGNTIYFGEGSWLTVV.

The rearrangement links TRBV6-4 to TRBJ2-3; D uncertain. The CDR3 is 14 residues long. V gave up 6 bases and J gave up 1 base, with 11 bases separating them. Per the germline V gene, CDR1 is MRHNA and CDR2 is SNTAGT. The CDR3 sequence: CASRKEIGTDTQYF. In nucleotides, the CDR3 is TGTGCCAGCAGGAAGGAGATTGGCACAGATACGCAGTATTTT.

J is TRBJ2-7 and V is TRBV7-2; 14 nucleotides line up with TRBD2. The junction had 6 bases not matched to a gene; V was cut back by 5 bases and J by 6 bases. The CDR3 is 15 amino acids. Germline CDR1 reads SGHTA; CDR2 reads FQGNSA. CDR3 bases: TGTGCCAGCAGCCCGGGACTAGCGGGAGCCGCCGAGCAGTACTTC. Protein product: CASSPGLAGAAEQYF.

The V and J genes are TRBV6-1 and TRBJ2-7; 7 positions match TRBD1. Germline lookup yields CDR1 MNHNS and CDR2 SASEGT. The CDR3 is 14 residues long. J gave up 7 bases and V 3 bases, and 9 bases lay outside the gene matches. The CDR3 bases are TGTGCCAGCAGTGATCTGGGACAGCTCAAGGAGCAGTACTTC. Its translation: CASSDLGQLKEQYF.

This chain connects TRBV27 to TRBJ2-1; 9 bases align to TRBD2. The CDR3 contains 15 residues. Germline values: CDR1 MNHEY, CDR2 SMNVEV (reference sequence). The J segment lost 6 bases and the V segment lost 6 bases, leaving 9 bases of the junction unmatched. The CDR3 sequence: CASSPQREVFNEQFF. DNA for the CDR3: TGTGCCAGCAGCCCCCAGCGGGAGGTCTTCAATGAGCAGTTCTTC.

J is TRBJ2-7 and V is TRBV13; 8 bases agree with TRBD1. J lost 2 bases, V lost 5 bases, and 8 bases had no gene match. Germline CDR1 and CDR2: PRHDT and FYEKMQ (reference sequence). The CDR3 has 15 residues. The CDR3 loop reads CASSPWTGSPYEQYF. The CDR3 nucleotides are TGTGCCAGCAGCCCTTGGACAGGGTCCCCCTACGAGCAGTACTTC.

This CDR3 is CASSSGPGYGYTF. CDR3 coding DNA: TGCGCCAGCAGCTCCGGGCCTGGCTATGGCTACACCTTC. This chain uses TRBV5-1 with TRBJ1-2; D is undetermined. This CDR3 region has 13 residues. V dropped 3 bases and J dropped 4 bases, with 10 bases sitting between them. Per germline, CDR1 SGHRS and CDR2 YFSETQ.

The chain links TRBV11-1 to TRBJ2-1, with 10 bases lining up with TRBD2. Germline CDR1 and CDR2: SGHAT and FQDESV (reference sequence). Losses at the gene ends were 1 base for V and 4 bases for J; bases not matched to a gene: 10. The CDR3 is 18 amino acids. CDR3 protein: CASSLVSPGLAVYNEQFF. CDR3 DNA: TGTGCCAGCAGCTTAGTTTCACCCGGACTAGCGGTATACAATGAGCAGTTCTTC.

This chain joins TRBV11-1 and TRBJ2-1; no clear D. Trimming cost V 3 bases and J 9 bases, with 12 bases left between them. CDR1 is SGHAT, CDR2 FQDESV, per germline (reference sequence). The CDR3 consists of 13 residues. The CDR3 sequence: CASSFSGSVEQFF. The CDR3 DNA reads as TGTGCCAGCAGCTTCTCAGGATCGGTTGAGCAGTTCTTC. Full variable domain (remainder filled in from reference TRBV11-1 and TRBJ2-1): EAEVAQSPRYKITEKSQAVAFWCDPISGHATLYWYRQILGQGPELLVQFQDESVVDDSQLPKDRFSAERLKGVDSTLKIQPAELGDSAMYLCASSFSGSVEQFFGPGTRLTVL.

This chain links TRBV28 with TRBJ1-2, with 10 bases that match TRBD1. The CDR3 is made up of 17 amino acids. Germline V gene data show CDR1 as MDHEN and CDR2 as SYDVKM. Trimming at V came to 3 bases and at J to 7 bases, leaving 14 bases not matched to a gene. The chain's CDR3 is CASSLGTGAAIAGGYTF. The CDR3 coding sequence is TGTGCCAGCAGTTTGGGGACAGGGGCCGCTATCGCAGGTGGCTACACCTTC.

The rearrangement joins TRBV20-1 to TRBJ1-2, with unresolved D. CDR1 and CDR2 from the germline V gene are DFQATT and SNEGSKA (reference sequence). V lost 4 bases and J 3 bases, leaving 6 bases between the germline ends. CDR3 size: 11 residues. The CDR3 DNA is TGCAGTGCTATCGATGACTATGGCTACACCTTC. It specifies CSAIDDYGYTF.

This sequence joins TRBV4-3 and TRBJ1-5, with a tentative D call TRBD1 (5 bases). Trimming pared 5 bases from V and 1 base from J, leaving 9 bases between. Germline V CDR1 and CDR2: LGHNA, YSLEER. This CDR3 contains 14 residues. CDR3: CASSGGHSNQPQHF. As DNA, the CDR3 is TGCGCCAGCAGCGGGGGTCACAGCAATCAGCCCCAGCATTTT.

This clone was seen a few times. The chain's CDR3 is CASSYSFTSYGYTF. The CDR3 DNA sequence: TGTGCCAGCAGTTACTCGTTTACCTCTTATGGCTACACCTTC. The rearrangement links TRBV6-5 to TRBJ1-2; D unresolved. CDR1 is MNHEY and CDR2 is SVGAGI in the germline V gene. The CDR3 length is 14 residues. V was clipped by 0 bases and J by 5 bases, with 10 bases between them.

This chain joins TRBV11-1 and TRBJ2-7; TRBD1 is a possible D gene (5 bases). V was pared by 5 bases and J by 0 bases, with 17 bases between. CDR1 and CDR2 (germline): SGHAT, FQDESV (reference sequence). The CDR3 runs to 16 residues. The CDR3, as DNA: TGTGCCAGCAGCCTAAGACAGCTAGAGTACTCCTACGAGCAGTACTTC. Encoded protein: CASSLRQLEYSYEQYF. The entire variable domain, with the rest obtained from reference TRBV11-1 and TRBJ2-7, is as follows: EAEVAQSPRYKITEKSQAVAFWCDPISGHATLYWYRQILGQGPELLVQFQDESVVDDSQLPKDRFSAERLKGVDSTLKIQPAELGDSAMYLCASSLRQLEYSYEQYFGPGTRLTVT.

In nucleotides, the CDR3 is TGTGCCAGCAGCTATACAGGGATTGGTGGCTACACCTTC. This sequence encodes CASSYTGIGGYTF. The rearrangement links TRBV6-1 to TRBJ1-2; perhaps TRBD1 as D (6 bases). The CDR3 runs to 13 residues. Germline V gives CDR1 MNHNS, CDR2 SASEGT. The V end lost 6 bases, the J end lost 7 bases, and 15 bases lay between the germline ends.

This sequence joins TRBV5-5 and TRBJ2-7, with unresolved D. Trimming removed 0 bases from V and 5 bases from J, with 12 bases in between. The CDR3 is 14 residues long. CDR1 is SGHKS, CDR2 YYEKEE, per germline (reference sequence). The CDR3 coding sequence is TGTGCCAGCAGCTTGGAAATAACTTACCACGAGCAGTACTTC. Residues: CASSLEITYHEQYF.

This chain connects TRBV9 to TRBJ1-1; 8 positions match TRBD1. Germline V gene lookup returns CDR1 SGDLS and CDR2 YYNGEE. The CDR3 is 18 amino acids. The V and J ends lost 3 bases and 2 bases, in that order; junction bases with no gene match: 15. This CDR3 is CASSDSEQGASSNTEAFF. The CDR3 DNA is TGTGCCAGCAGCGACAGCGAGCAGGGGGCTTCATCAAACACTGAAGCTTTCTTT.

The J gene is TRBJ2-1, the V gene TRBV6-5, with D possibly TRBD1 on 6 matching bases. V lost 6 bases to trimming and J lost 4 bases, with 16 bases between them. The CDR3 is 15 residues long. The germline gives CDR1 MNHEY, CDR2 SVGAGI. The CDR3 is CASSPWDKKYNEQFF. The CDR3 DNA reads TGTGCCAGCAGCCCATGGGACAAAAAATACAATGAGCAGTTCTTC.

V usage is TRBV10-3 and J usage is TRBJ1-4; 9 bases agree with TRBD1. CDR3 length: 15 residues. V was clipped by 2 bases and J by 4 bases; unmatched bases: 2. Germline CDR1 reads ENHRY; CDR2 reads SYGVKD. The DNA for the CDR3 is TGTGCCATCAGTGAGGGGACAGGGCATAATGAAAAACTGTTTTTT. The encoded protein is CAISEGTGHNEKLFF.

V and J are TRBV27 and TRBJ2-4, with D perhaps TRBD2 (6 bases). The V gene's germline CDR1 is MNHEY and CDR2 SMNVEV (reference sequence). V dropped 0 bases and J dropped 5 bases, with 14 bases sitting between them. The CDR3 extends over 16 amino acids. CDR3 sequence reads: CASSLSSTGSQNIQYF. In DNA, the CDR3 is TGTGCCAGCAGTTTATCGTCCACCGGGAGCCAAAACATTCAGTACTTC.

The CDR3 nucleotides are TGTGCCAGCAGTTACAACCTAGCGGGAGGCTACGAGCAGTACTTC. Protein product: CASSYNLAGGYEQYF. The chain employs TRBV6-5 and TRBJ2-7; 11 nucleotides match TRBD2. CDR1 is MNHEY and CDR2 is SVGAGI in the germline V gene. V was pared by 2 bases and J by 3 bases, with 3 bases of the junction left unmatched. The CDR3 consists of 15 residues.

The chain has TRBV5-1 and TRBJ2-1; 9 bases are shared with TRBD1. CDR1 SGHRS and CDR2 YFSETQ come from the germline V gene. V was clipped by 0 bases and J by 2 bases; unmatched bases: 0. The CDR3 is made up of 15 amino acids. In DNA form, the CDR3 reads TGCGCCAGCAGCTTGGGGGACAGGGCCTACAATGAGCAGTTCTTC. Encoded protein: CASSLGDRAYNEQFF.

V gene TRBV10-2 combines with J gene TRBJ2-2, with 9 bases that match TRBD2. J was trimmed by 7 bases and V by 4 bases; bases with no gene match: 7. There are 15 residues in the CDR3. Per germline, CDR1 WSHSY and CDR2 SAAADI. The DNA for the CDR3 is TGCGCCAGCAGTGGAGTAGCGGGAGTTGGCGGGGAGCTGTTTTTT. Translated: CASSGVAGVGGELFF.

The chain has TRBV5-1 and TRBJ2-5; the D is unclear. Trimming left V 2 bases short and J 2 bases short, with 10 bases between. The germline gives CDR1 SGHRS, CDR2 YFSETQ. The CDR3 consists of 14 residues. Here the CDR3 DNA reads TGCGCCAGCAGCTTTAGGACGGTACAAGAGACCCAGTACTTC. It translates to CASSFRTVQETQYF.

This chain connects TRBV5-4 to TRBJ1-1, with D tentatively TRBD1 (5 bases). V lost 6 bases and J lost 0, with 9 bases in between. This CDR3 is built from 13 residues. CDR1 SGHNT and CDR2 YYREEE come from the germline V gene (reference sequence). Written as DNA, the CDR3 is TGTGCCAGCAACGGACAAGTGAACACTGAAGCTTTCTTT. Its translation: CASNGQVNTEAFF.